The 5 T cell receptor beta chains below come from one sample, sequenced in a study of T cell responses to AZD1222 COVID-19 vaccine. Repertoires were generated with immunoSEQ multiplex PCR, while TCRdb's copy carries only in-frame clones and drops some. Among 130,000 or so clones listed, 75% to 95% were seen once. Specimen: peripheral blood, collected on day 0 of AZD1222 vaccination. The origin of the receptors is an adult in good health.

The J gene is TRBJ2-7, the V gene TRBV11-3; D not resolved. There are 13 residues in the CDR3. The V gene's germline CDR1 is SGHNT and CDR2 YENEEA. Trimming pared 4 bases from V and 2 bases from J, leaving 9 bases between. The CDR3 sequence: CASSSRSTYEQYF. Written as DNA, the CDR3 is TGTGCCAGCAGCTCCCGGTCCACCTACGAGCAGTACTTC.

This clone was recorded a few times. V is TRBV27 and J is TRBJ1-6, with D perhaps matching TRBD1 (6 bases). The CDR3 contains 13 residues. Germline assignment: CDR1 MNHEY and CDR2 SMNVEV (reference sequence). The V end lost 4 bases, the J end lost 8 bases, and 9 bases lay between the germline ends. CDR3: CASSWGTHSPLHF. The CDR3 DNA sequence: TGTGCCAGCAGTTGGGGGACACATTCACCCCTCCACTTT.

Notes on this clone: One end of the junction fails to match germline, which may point to a read error. The chain carries TRBV7-7 and TRBJ1-3; D is perhaps TRBD1 (5 bases). Per germline, CDR1 SSHAT and CDR2 FNYEAQ (reference sequence). This CDR3 has 17 amino acids. In DNA, the CDR3 is TGTGCTAGCAGCTTAGCCCTTTGGGGGGGTAGTGGAAACACCATATATTTT. It encodes CASSLALWGGSGNTIYF.

The chain uses TRBV12-3 or TRBV12-4 and TRBJ1-2; possible D gene TRBD1, 6 bases. V dropped 5 bases and J dropped 9 bases, with 13 bases sitting between them. This CDR3 is built from 12 residues. CDR3 in amino acids: CASSPQGKSYTF. The CDR3 DNA follows: TGTGCCAGCAGTCCGCAGGGGAAGAGCTACACCTTC.

V usage is TRBV28 and J usage is TRBJ2-3, with 7 bases fitting TRBD2. The CDR3 sequence is 14 residues long. V trimming: 5 bases; J trimming: 8 bases; junction bases outside the gene matches: 10. The germline V gene encodes CDR1 MDHEN and CDR2 SYDVKM. The CDR3 coding sequence is TGTGCCAGCAGTGAAGCGGGGCCAATGAGTACGCAGTATTTT. Protein: CASSEAGPMSTQYF.